This T cell receptor beta chain was recovered during a study of regulatory T cells in long-lasting Graves disease (dated by TCRdb to about 2021). Study-level background: Antithyroid drugs had been taken for less than 3 months by newly diagnosed Graves' disease patients. Peripheral blood TCR sequencing and RNA sequencing compared persistent Graves' disease patients with newly diagnosed Graves' disease patients. The study was conducted in China and was registered as a clinical trial. A total of 33 samples underwent TCR sequencing, from roughly 13 patients with persistent Graves' disease and 20 patients with newly diagnosed Graves' disease. General findings and caveats noted by the study authors: Persistent Graves' disease patients showed lower TCR Shannon entropy and fewer highly expanded clones than newly diagnosed patients, suggesting clonal expansion. The small sample size was acknowledged by the authors as a limitation that may reduce accuracy. A larger number of public clonotypes was shared among persistent patients (approximately 3,000) than among newly diagnosed patients (roughly 980). TRBV28, TRBJ1-2 and TRBJ2-5 were preferentially used in persistent disease, while TRBV20-1 and TRBJ2-1 were favored in newly diagnosed disease. Sequencing and analysis were limited to the TCR beta chain. Peripheral blood alone was examined, since thyroid tissue, which constituted the primary lesion, could not be accessed.

The time point label here, explained by the study, means: newly diagnosed GD, antithyroid drugs for less than 3 months. For both TCR sequencing and RNA sequencing, RNA was extracted from PBMCs using TRIzol. Graves' disease was diagnosed according to American Thyroid Association guidelines. Patients were recruited from an endocrinology department in Xi'an, China. From each patient, nine milliliters of peripheral blood was collected into an EDTA anticoagulant tube. Ficoll Paque Plus density gradient separation was used to isolate PBMCs, and no further T cell sorting was done. An Agilent 2100 Bioanalyzer and agarose gel were used to assess RNA quality, and a NanoDrop 2000 was used to measure RNA concentration. This clonotype has a count of ten or more. It has no known antigen specificity. One base away there is no much larger clone; base qualities are not given. The library was built by means of multiplex PCR. TCRdb records Illumina HiSeq 4000 as the sequencer. iRepertoire HTBI primers and Arm-PCR amplification of CDR3 regions were used to construct TCR beta libraries. Gel purification was performed on PCR products prior to sequencing. Per the source publication's procedure: Across samples, 60 to 80 TRBV and 13 to 15 TRBJ segments were identified and used for gene usage analysis of CDR3 amino acid clonotypes. COPE and FqMerger were used to merge filtered high-quality paired reads into contigs. BLAST was used to align contigs to IMGT TRBV, TRBD and TRBJ reference genes, and CDR3 was defined according to IMGT. Any clonotype with a frequency above 0.1% was counted as a highly expanded clone. Repertoire diversity was measured by Shannon entropy, and V-J evenness by the Gini coefficient. A clonotype was considered public if more than one individual shared it. TCRdb reworked the public reads: Q25 trimming with fastp, MiXCR clone assembly, productive beta chains retained. Identical CDR3 proteins give one entry, which carries the most common genes and DNA. These V and J calls are TCRdb output, not the study's own analysis. The sample contains hundreds of thousands of distinct CDR3 sequences, approximately 16% of them found a single time. The top ten clones comprise under 9% of the sample.

The CDR3 contains 14 residues, cysteine and phenylalanine counted. The read is trimmed to its CDR3 DNA, 42 bases read in frame from base 1. V is cut back by 6 bases and J by 8 bases, with 8 bases in the junction unmatched. CDR1 is given as SNHLY and CDR2 as FYNNEI, both from the germline V gene. A further study also used this sample, focusing on T cells in Graves' hyperthyroidism and ophthalmopathy. Reported in the second study: A patient counted as having stable Graves' hyperthyroidism if no progression to ophthalmopathy occurred over 18 months of follow-up. Hyperthyroidism patients were newly diagnosed, with disease duration under 2 months, and aged 18 to 65 years. The study excluded patients with uncontrolled infections, other autoimmune diseases, pregnancy or lactation. Diagnoses were based on clinical symptoms, serum thyroxine and TRAb, thyroid ultrasound and orbital computed tomography. For the first round of RT-PCR on the TCR CDR3, the HTBI primer set was used together with the Qiagen OneStep RT-PCR kit. Most expanded thyroid clonotypes (frequency above 0.001) were also found in blood, which suggests that blood repertoires may mirror thyroid immune responses. In cross-validation, a model built on a 13 V-J signature told ophthalmopathy apart from stable hyperthyroidism with 87.88% sensitivity and approximately 84% specificity, and in testing the same model reached 80%/75%. During validation, the model predicted progression to ophthalmopathy a median of approximately 6 months ahead of onset, with 70.59% sensitivity and more than 72% specificity. A discovery cohort of approximately 100 patients, 43 with Graves' ophthalmopathy and about 58 with stable Graves' hyperthyroidism, was used to find distinguishing TCR V-J signatures. An independent validation cohort of fewer than 20 hyperthyroidism patients and about 16 patients who later progressed to ophthalmopathy tested prospective prediction of ophthalmopathy. The 90 to 100 discovery patients were randomly split 7:3 into training and test sets. Thyroid tissue and blood T-cell repertoires from about six Graves' hyperthyroidism patients were also compared in the study. Once sampling was done, hyperthyroidism patients were given methimazole at a starting dose of 30 mg daily, whereas ophthalmopathy patients were given high-dose intravenous methylprednisolone. A second multiplex PCR round built the libraries, followed by size selection and purification. Paired-end sequencing of the libraries was performed with 100 bp reads on an Illumina HiSeq2000. SOAPnuke was used to process the raw data, with reads discarded if the reads contained adapters or uncalled bases, had a mean Phred below 15, or lacked an exact constant-primer or identifier match. High-quality paired reads were merged using COPE v1.2.5, and each unique nucleotide sequence was defined as a clonotype. MiTCR v1.1 was used to align the clonotypes against IMGT TRBV, TRBD and TRBJ reference segments. Only V-J combinations with frequency above 0.0001, covering approximately 99% of repertoires, were analysed. The TCS score was defined as F50 (clonal expansion) divided by E x V (chaos), with BLOSUM62-based TCRdist calculated between CDR3 peptides within each V-J. Welch's t-statistics and random forest reduced some 510 V-J features to around 14, which were used in a naive Bayes classifier (R e1071). Sample size was not statistically predetermined, and blinding of investigators to group allocation was not performed. The paper describes TCR Vbeta CDR3 sequencing of about 140 peripheral blood samples, made up of 43 ophthalmopathy patients, around 78 hyperthyroidism patients and 17 progressor patients.

The receptor's source is a woman aged 35 to 49 with Graves disease. Donor details come from another sample of the same person, matched by shared clones. Recombination connected TRBV2 to TRBJ2-1, with TRBD2 matching 9 junction bases. The specimen comprised peripheral blood mononuclear cells (PBMCs), sampled at new diagnosis, from a patient treated with antithyroid drugs. The CDR3 sequence is CASRWASGTDEQFF. Read as DNA, the sequence is TGTGCCAGCAGGTGGGCTAGCGGGACAGATGAGCAGTTCTTC.